The rows below give T cell receptor beta chains drawn from one sample of a study of Ad26.COV2.S vaccination and SARS-CoV-2 variants. The data were produced by immunoSEQ multiplex PCR, yet TCRdb's version contains in-frame clones alone and is incomplete. This table has roughly 92,000 clones, approximately 86% appearing once. The sequenced sample was peripheral blood, obtained after recovery from COVID-19. These receptors all stem from a human donor who had recovered from COVID-19. Each CDR3 is given with its conserved first and last residue. Fields, in order: clone size, J gene, V gene, D gene, CDR3 DNA, CDR3 protein. D genes are given only for firm matches. Only part of the rows carry a size: once, few, many, or a class if the clone is expanded.

once TRBJ2-1 TRBV28 - TGTGCCAGCAGTTTAGAAGGGCCCAACTTCTCCTACAATGAGCAGTTCTTC CASSLEGPNFSYNEQFF
- TRBJ1-6 TRBV28 TRBD1 TGTGCCAGCAGAAGACAGGGGGTCCTTTCACCCCTCCACTTT CASRRQGVLSPLHF
- TRBJ2-2 TRBV7-2 TRBD1 TGTGCCAGCAGCTTAGGCCCGGACAGGGGGCGAACCGGGGAGCTGTTTTTT CASSLGPDRGRTGELFF
- TRBJ1-1 TRBV16 - TGTGCCAGCAGCCAATCCCGGGAAACTGAAGCTTTCTTT CASSQSRETEAFF
- TRBJ1-5 TRBV28 - TGTGCCAGCAGTGGGACCGGGACGGTCAATCAGCCCCAGCATTTT CASSGTGTVNQPQHF
- TRBJ2-5 TRBV19 - TGTGCCAGTAGTATATTTGGGAGAGTCCAAGAGACCCAGTACTTC CASSIFGRVQETQYF
- TRBJ2-7 TRBV27 - TGTGCCAGCAGTCAACAGGGTACTATAAACTACGAGCAGTACTTC CASSQQGTINYEQYF
- TRBJ2-2 TRBV29-1 - TGCAGCGTTGAAGGGACGGTTTCCGGGGAGCTGTTTTTT CSVEGTVSGELFF
- TRBJ1-5 TRBV11-3 - TGTGCCAGCAGCTTTTGTGAGAGTCGCCTGTATAGCAATCAGCCCCAGCATTTT CASSFCESRLYSNQPQHF
- TRBJ1-2 TRBV4-3 - TGCGCCAGCAGCCAAGAGCGGGGGGTCCTCTATGGCTACACCTTC CASSQERGVLYGYTF
- TRBJ1-1 TRBV27 - TGTGCCAGCAGTTTAGATATCGTCGGTGGGACTGAAGCTTTCTTT CASSLDIVGGTEAFF
- TRBJ2-5 TRBV24-1 TRBD2 TGTGCCACCAGTGATTCTCCGGGACTAGCGGGACGGAGGCAGTACTTC CATSDSPGLAGRRQYF
- TRBJ2-2 TRBV4-2 TRBD2 TGTGCCAGCAGCGCTCGACTAGCGGGAGGCTTAGCGAACACCGGGGAGCTGTTTTTT CASSARLAGGLANTGELFF
- TRBJ2-7 TRBV4-1 TRBD1 TGCGCCAGCAGCCCCGGGACAGGGCGTACCTACGAGCAGTACTTC CASSPGTGRTYEQYF
- TRBJ1-2 TRBV3-1/TRBV3-2 - TGTGCCAGCAGCCAAGTAGGGACCCCTGTTACCTTC CASSQVGTPVTF
once TRBJ2-7 TRBV6-5 - TGTGCCAGCAGTATGATAGGCGAATACGAGCAGTACTTC CASSMIGEYEQYF
- TRBJ2-2 TRBV11-2 - TGTGCCAGCAGCTTAAGAAGGGATGGCGCCGGGGAGCTGTTTTTT CASSLRRDGAGELFF
- TRBJ1-1 TRBV6-1 - TGTGCCAGCAGTGAAGCGCGGGAAGGGATACCCGTTGAAGCTTTCTTT CASSEAREGIPVEAFF
- TRBJ2-7 TRBV28 - TGTGCCAGCAGTTCTTTTGGGCTCTACTCCTACGAGCAGTACTTC CASSSFGLYSYEQYF
- TRBJ2-5 TRBV24-1 - TGTGCCACCAGTGACCCGGTTTTCGGAGAGACCCAGTACTTC CATSDPVFGETQYF
- TRBJ2-7 TRBV20-1 - TGCAGTGCATTCACTACTGGTCTGTCTTCCTTC CSAFTTGLSSF
- TRBJ2-5 TRBV2 - TGTGCCAGCAGGGTACGGGAGACCCAGTACTTC CASRVRETQYF
- TRBJ1-5 TRBV6-2/TRBV6-3 - TGTGCCAGCAGTTCGGGCCGACCCCAGCCCCAGCATTTT CASSSGRPQPQHF
- TRBJ2-3 TRBV9 - TGTGCCAGCAGCGTAGGACTTTCCTCGCGGACAGATACGCAGTATTTT CASSVGLSSRTDTQYF
- TRBJ2-1 TRBV4-3 - TGCGCCAGCAGCCAGGCTACAGGGAACTCCTACAATGAGCAGTTCTTC CASSQATGNSYNEQFF
- TRBJ2-5 TRBV11-3 TRBD2 TGTGCCAGCAGCCCTAGACTAGCGGGAGGGCCGGAGACCCAGTACTTC CASSPRLAGGPETQYF
- TRBJ2-7 TRBV3-1/TRBV3-2 - TGTGCCAGCAGCCGACATAAAGGGGGATTTTTGACCTACGAGCAGTACTTC CASSRHKGGFLTYEQYF
- TRBJ2-2 TRBV5-6 - TGTGCCAGCAGCTTGCTGACGACCACCGGGGAGCTGTTTTTT CASSLLTTTGELFF
once TRBJ1-2 TRBV6-2/TRBV6-3 - TGTGCCAGCAGTTTCGTCCGGGACTATGGCTACACCTTC CASSFVRDYGYTF
- TRBJ1-1 TRBV4-1 - TGCGCCAGCCGCCGGGACACTGAAGCTTTCTTT CASRRDTEAFF
- TRBJ2-7 TRBV6-2/TRBV6-3 TRBD2 TGTGCCAGCACCCCTAGTCAATCCGGGACTAGCGGGTACGAGCAGTACTTC CASTPSQSGTSGYEQYF
few TRBJ1-2 TRBV4-3 TRBD1 TGCGCCAGCAGCTTAAACAGGGGAGCTGGGTATGGCTACACCTTC CASSLNRGAGYGYTF
- TRBJ1-1 TRBV28 - TGTGCCAGCAGTTTTTGGGGGAGGGGCCGAGGGGCTTTCTTT CASSFWGRGRGAFF
- TRBJ1-5 TRBV6-4 - TGTGCCAGCAGTGACGACGAGGATCAGCCCCAGCATTTT CASSDDEDQPQHF
once TRBJ2-2 TRBV11-3 TRBD1 TGTGCCAGCAGGTCACCGGGACAGGGCGGCGGGGAGCTGTTTTTT CASRSPGQGGGELFF
- TRBJ1-2 TRBV28 - TGTGCCAGCCTCAGGGGCGGGGGCCACTATGGCTACACCTTC CASLRGGGHYGYTF
- TRBJ2-1 TRBV23-1 TRBD2 TGCGCCAGCAGTCAATTTCGACAGCTAGCGGGAGTGTTTTCGGGCAATGAGCAGTTCTTC CASSQFRQLAGVFSGNEQFF
- TRBJ2-1 TRBV12-3/TRBV12-4 - TGTGCCAGCAGTTTACAGGGGAATGAGCAGTTCTTC CASSLQGNEQFF
- TRBJ2-2 TRBV29-1 - TGCAGCGTTACCTGGTCGACGGACCCGACCGGGGAGCTGTTTTTT CSVTWSTDPTGELFF
- TRBJ1-1 TRBV27 TRBD1 TGTGCCAGCAGGAGACAGGGTATGGGGACTGAAGCTTTCTTT CASRRQGMGTEAFF
- TRBJ2-7 TRBV6-5 - TGTGCCAGCAGTTACAACGGGCGGGAGCAGTACTTC CASSYNGREQYF
- TRBJ2-6 TRBV4-3 - TGCGCCAGCAGCCAGTTCTGGACTGCCTCTGGGGCCAACGTCCTGACTTTC CASSQFWTASGANVLTF
- TRBJ2-1 TRBV7-3 - TGTGCCAGCAGCTTAGACCCGACCCTCGAGCAGTTCTTC CASSLDPTLEQFF
- TRBJ2-4 TRBV7-9 TRBD2 TGTGCCAGCAGCGCCAGGGAGGGGACAGCCAAAAACATTCAGTACTTC CASSAREGTAKNIQYF
- TRBJ1-2 TRBV6-5 - TGTGCCAGCAGTTACTCGGGGCAGGTGACCTATGGCTACACCTTC CASSYSGQVTYGYTF